Shown below are 22 T cell receptor beta chains from a single sample sequenced in a study of Graves' ophthalmopathy and Graves' hyperthyroidism. Beta-chain TCR CDR3 regions were amplified from RNA transcripts. A first-round RT-PCR used HTBI primers, followed by a second-round multiplex PCR. A single record per CDR3 protein comes from TCRdb applying MiXCR to the multiplex PCR reads. The table records about 550,000 distinct CDR3 sequences, 35% to 45% of them present only once. Sequences were obtained from peripheral blood or thyroid tissue (not recorded which). All receptors derive from an adult man with Graves' hyperthyroidism.

The CDR3: CASSEGQVEKLFF. CDR3 sequence (DNA): TGTGCCAGCAGCGAGGGACAGGTCGAAAAACTGTTTTTT. The chain employs TRBV5-4 and TRBJ1-4; 8 bases map to TRBD1. After removal of 4 bases from V and 8 bases from J, the junction contained 4 bases not matched to a gene. The germline CDR1 and CDR2 sequences are SGHNT and YYREEE (reference sequence). The CDR3 has 13 residues.

The gene calls are TRBV11-1 and TRBJ2-1, with D hard to call. There are 15 residues in the CDR3. The germline V and J ends were trimmed by 4 bases and 3 bases, with 13 bases remaining between them. The germline gives CDR1 SGHAT, CDR2 FQDESV (reference sequence). The CDR3 loop is CASSSSRRHYNEQFF. Here the CDR3 DNA reads TGTGCCAGCAGCTCCTCCAGGAGACACTACAATGAGCAGTTCTTC.

The chain carries TRBV10-2 and TRBJ2-3, with D perhaps given as TRBD1 or TRBD2 (7 bases each). V lost 8 bases and J 3 bases, leaving 12 bases between the germline ends. CDR1 and CDR2 (germline): WSHSY, SAAADI. This CDR3 spans 13 amino acids. CDR3 region: CASDREGTDTQYF. CDR3 nucleotides: TGCGCCAGCGACAGGGAGGGGACAGATACGCAGTATTTT.

As to this clonotype: Being one base from a much bigger clone, this may be a read error. The rearrangement links TRBV29-1 to TRBJ2-7, with 11 bases identical to TRBD1. CDR1 is SQVTM, CDR2 ANQGSEA, per germline. The CDR3 is made up of 13 amino acids. CDR3 coding DNA: TGCGGCGTCCGGGACAGGGGGGACTACGAGCAGTACTTC. Translating it yields CGVRDRGDYEQYF.

This clonotype was recorded at least ten times. The chain is built from TRBV19 and TRBJ1-1, with a possible D match to TRBD1 (6 bases). The germline gives CDR1 LNHDA, CDR2 SQIVND (reference sequence). V was clipped by 1 base and J by 3 bases, with 9 bases between them. The CDR3 has 14 amino acids. CDR3 coding DNA: TGTGCCAGTAGTATAGGGGCAGGGGACACTGAAGCTTTCTTT. It is translated as CASSIGAGDTEAFF.

This clonotype has only a few counts. V gene TRBV28 combines with J gene TRBJ1-5; D is uncertain. Trimming stripped 3 bases from V and 0 bases from J, with 15 bases between. Germline CDR1 and CDR2: MDHEN and SYDVKM. This CDR3 comprises 17 residues. This chain's CDR3 is CASSFLSPETSNQPQHF. The CDR3 nucleotides are TGTGCCAGCAGTTTCCTTTCCCCAGAGACTAGCAATCAGCCCCAGCATTTT.

This clonotype was detected only once. This chain uses TRBV7-9 with TRBJ1-2; 7 positions agree with TRBD1. This CDR3 is 14 amino acids long. The V segment lost 5 bases and the J segment 4 bases; nucleotides outside the gene matches: 7. The germline V gene has CDR1 SEHNR and CDR2 FQNEAQ (reference sequence). The CDR3 nucleotides read TGTGCCAGCAGCCTGGGGGACAGCGCCTATGGCTACACCTTC. Its translation is CASSLGDSAYGYTF.

This chain connects TRBV12-3 or TRBV12-4 to TRBJ2-3; unclear D gene. CDR3 size: 12 residues. V lost 4 bases, J lost 6 bases, and 8 bases lay in between. CDR3 coding DNA: TGTGCCAGCAGTTCCGGCCGGGATACGCAGTATTTT. Protein sequence: CASSSGRDTQYF.

The genes are TRBV2 and TRBJ2-5; 7 bases line up with TRBD1. Germline values: CDR1 SNHLY, CDR2 FYNNEI. The J segment lost 9 bases and the V segment lost 9 bases, leaving 10 bases of the junction unmatched. This CDR3 spans 12 amino acids. The CDR3 region has the DNA TGTGCCAGTAGCAGGGGGTTTCAGCCCCAGTACTTC. Its translation: CASSRGFQPQYF.

This clonotype was detected many times. V usage is TRBV20-1 and J usage is TRBJ2-2, with D uncertain. Trimming cost V 0 bases and J 6 bases, with 8 bases left between them. Germline values: CDR1 DFQATT, CDR2 SNEGSKA (reference sequence). This CDR3 contains 13 residues. In nucleotides, the CDR3 is TGCAGTGCTAGAGATGGACGGGCCGGGGAGCTGTTTTTT. Encoded protein: CSARDGRAGELFF.

The chain links TRBV7-9 to TRBJ2-7; D gene uncertain. Germline V gene sequence: CDR1 SEHNR, CDR2 FQNEAQ (reference sequence). The CDR3 has 12 residues. With 10 bases removed from V and 4 bases from J, the gap between germline ends came to 14 bases. The CDR3 DNA reads as TGTGCCACCCAAAAAGAGAGTTACGAGCAGTACTTC. This codes for CATQKESYEQYF.

The chain employs TRBV12-3 or TRBV12-4 and TRBJ1-1; possibly TRBD1 for D (5 bases). The length of the CDR3 is 14 residues. Trimming removed 0 bases from V and 5 bases from J, with 10 bases in between. CDR3 sequence: CASSLARGWTEAFF. CDR3 DNA sequence: TGTGCCAGCAGTTTAGCGCGGGGGTGGACTGAAGCTTTCTTT.

CDR3: CAIGGGTGGAYEQYF. The CDR3 DNA reads TGTGCCATCGGAGGGGGGACAGGGGGAGCCTACGAGCAGTACTTC. The J gene is TRBJ2-7, the V gene TRBV10-3, with 11 bases matching TRBD1. This CDR3 spans 15 amino acids. The V segment lost 8 bases and the J segment 2 bases; nucleotides outside the gene matches: 8. The germline V gene has CDR1 ENHRY and CDR2 SYGVKD.

This clonotype has at least ten counts. V gene TRBV12-3 or TRBV12-4 combines with J gene TRBJ1-3; TRBD1 is a possible D gene (6 bases). Trimming removed 5 bases at V and 4 bases at J, with 15 bases between. There are 15 residues in the CDR3. For the CDR3, the DNA is TGTGCCAGCAGTCTAACAGGGAAATGGGGAAACACCATATATTTT. It yields the protein CASSLTGKWGNTIYF.

V and J are TRBV7-2 and TRBJ1-6; no clear D. The CDR3 runs 14 residues. Trimming took off 4 bases at V and 11 bases at J, with 15 bases between the two ends. The germline V gene has CDR1 SGHTA and CDR2 FQGNSA. CDR3 sequence (DNA): TGTGCCAGCAGCTCAAGGACTAGCGGGGCACCCCTCCACTTT. The encoded protein is CASSSRTSGAPLHF.

The chain couples TRBV27 to TRBJ1-2; 7 positions match TRBD1. The CDR3 loop spans 13 amino acids. V gave up 6 bases and J gave up 4 bases; unmatched junction bases: 5. Germline CDR1 is MNHEY and CDR2 is SMNVEV (reference sequence). CDR3 DNA: TGTGCCAGCAGGCAAACAGGGGTCTATGGCTACACCTTC. This codes for CASRQTGVYGYTF.

The rearrangement links TRBV13 to TRBJ2-7, with a weak D call TRBD2 (5 bases). The CDR3 extends over 16 amino acids. The V end was cut by 6 bases, the J end by 2 bases, with 20 bases between. Germline V gene sequence: CDR1 PRHDT, CDR2 FYEKMQ (reference sequence). The CDR3 loop reads CASSHLIREGAYEQYF. The DNA for the CDR3 is TGTGCCAGCAGTCACTTGATCCGGGAAGGTGCCTACGAGCAGTACTTC.

This clonotype was detected many times. The chain joins TRBV5-6 to TRBJ2-7; tentatively, D is TRBD2 (6 bases). Germline V gene lookup returns CDR1 SGHDT and CDR2 YYEEEE. CDR3 length equals 16 residues. V was trimmed by 0 bases and J by 2 bases, leaving 15 bases between them. The CDR3 is CASSLEGRTTTYEQYF. DNA of the CDR3: TGTGCCAGCAGCTTGGAGGGCAGGACTACAACCTACGAGCAGTACTTC.

A few counts support this clonotype. The V and J genes are TRBV7-9 and TRBJ1-2, with TRBD1 matching 8 bases. CDR1 SEHNR and CDR2 FQNEAQ come from the germline V gene (reference sequence). V gave up 3 bases and J gave up 3 bases; unmatched junction bases: 6. CDR3 length equals 15 residues. Written as DNA, the CDR3 is TGTGCCAGCAGCTTCCGGGACAGGATATACTATGGCTACACCTTC. It codes for CASSFRDRIYYGYTF. Based on the CDR3 plus reference TRBV7-9 and TRBJ1-2, the full variable domain is DTGVSQNPRHKITKRGQNVTFRCDPISEHNRLYWYRQTLGQGPEFLTYFQNEAQLEKSRLLSDRFSAERPKGSFSTLEIQRTEQGDSAMYLCASSFRDRIYYGYTFGSGTRLTVV.

The chain couples TRBV9 to TRBJ2-2, with D possibly being TRBD1 (7 bases). The CDR3 is made up of 17 amino acids. Trimming removed 7 bases at V and 2 bases at J, with 21 bases between. Germline CDR1 and CDR2: SGDLS and YYNGEE. CDR3 in amino acids: CASGPGAGQTNTGELFF. The CDR3 region has the DNA TGTGCCAGCGGCCCTGGGGCGGGACAGACTAACACCGGGGAGCTGTTTTTT.

This chain connects TRBV7-9 to TRBJ2-7; D might be TRBD2 (6 bases). Trimming left V 5 bases short and J 7 bases short, with 27 bases between. The CDR3 loop spans 17 amino acids. In germline, CDR1 is SEHNR, CDR2 FQNEAQ (reference sequence). The CDR3 sequence is CASSPIWGVGFYNEQYF. The CDR3 region has the DNA TGTGCCAGCAGCCCTATCTGGGGGGTCGGGTTCTACAATGAGCAGTACTTC.

This clonotype showed up just a few times. The chain links TRBV6-5 to TRBJ2-7; TRBD1 is a possible D gene (6 bases). Between the trimmed V and J ends, which lost 6 bases and 2 bases, there was a span of 14 bases. Germline CDR1 MNHEY, CDR2 SVGAGI. The CDR3 runs 14 residues. The CDR3 nucleotides are TGTGCCAGCAGAACGGACAGCGACGCCTACGAGCAGTACTTC. Its protein product is CASRTDSDAYEQYF.